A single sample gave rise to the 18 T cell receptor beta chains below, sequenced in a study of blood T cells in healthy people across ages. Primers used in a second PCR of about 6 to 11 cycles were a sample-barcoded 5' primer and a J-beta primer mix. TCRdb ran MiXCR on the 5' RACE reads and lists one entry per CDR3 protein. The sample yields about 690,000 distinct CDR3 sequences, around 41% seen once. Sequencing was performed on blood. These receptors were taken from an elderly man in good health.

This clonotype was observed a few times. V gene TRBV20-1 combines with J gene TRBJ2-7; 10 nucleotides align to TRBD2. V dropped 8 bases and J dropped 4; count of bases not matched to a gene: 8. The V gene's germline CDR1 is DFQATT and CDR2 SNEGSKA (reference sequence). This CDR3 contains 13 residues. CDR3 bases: TGCAGTCAGAGCGGGAGGGCTCGTTACGAGCAGTACTTC. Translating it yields CSQSGRARYEQYF.

CDR3 in amino acids: CASSNPGEGGPFETQYF. In DNA form, the CDR3 reads TGCGCCAGCAGCAACCCGGGCGAGGGAGGGCCGTTCGAGACCCAGTACTTC. V gene TRBV5-1 combines with J gene TRBJ2-4; 7 positions match TRBD2. The last part of the DNA fits TRBJ2-5 better; the J call may be wrong. The CDR3 extends over 17 amino acids. Germline CDR1 reads SGHRS; CDR2 reads YFSETQ.

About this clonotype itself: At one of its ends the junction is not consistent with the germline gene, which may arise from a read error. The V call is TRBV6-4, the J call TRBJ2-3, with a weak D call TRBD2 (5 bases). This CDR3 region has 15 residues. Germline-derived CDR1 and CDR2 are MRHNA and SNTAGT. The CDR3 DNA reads TGTGCCGGCAGTCAACTAGGAATTAGCACAGATACGCAGTATTTT. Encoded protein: CAGSQLGISTDTQYF.

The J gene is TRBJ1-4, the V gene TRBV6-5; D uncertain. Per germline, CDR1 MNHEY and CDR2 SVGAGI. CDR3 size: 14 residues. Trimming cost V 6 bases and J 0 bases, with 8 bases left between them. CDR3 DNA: TGTGCCAGCAGAATGGACGCAACTAATGAAAAACTGTTTTTT. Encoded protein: CASRMDATNEKLFF.

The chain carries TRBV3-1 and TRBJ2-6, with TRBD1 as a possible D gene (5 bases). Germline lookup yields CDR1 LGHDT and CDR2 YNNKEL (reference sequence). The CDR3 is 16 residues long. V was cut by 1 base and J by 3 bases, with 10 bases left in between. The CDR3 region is CASSQALTVGANVLTF. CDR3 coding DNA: TGTGCCAGCAGCCAAGCTCTGACAGTTGGGGCCAACGTCCTGACTTTC.

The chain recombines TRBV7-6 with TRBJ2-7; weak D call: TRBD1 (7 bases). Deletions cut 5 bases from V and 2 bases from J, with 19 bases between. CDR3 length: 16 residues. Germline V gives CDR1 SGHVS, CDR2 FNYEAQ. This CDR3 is CASSPGPAGGTYEQYF. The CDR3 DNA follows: TGTGCCAGCAGCCCAGGGCCGGCAGGGGGGACCTACGAGCAGTACTTC.

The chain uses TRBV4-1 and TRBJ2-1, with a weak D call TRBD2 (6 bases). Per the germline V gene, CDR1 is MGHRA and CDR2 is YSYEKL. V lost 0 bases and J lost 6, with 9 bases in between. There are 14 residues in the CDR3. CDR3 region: CASSQDGTPNEQFF. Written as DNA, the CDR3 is TGCGCCAGCAGCCAAGATGGGACTCCCAATGAGCAGTTCTTC.

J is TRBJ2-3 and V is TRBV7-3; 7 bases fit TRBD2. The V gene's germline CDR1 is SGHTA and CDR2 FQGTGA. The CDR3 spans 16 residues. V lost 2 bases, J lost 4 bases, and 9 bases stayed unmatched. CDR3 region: CASSLGIRGSADTQYF. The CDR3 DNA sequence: TGTGCCAGCAGCTTAGGCATCCGCGGGAGTGCAGATACGCAGTATTTT.

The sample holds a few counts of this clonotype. The DNA for the CDR3 is TGCAGCGCCGGAGGGGGTACGGACACTGAAGCTTTCTTT. It specifies CSAGGGTDTEAFF. V and J are TRBV29-1 and TRBJ1-1, with D perhaps matching TRBD1 (6 bases). Deletions cut 7 bases from V and 3 bases from J, with 15 bases between. From germline, CDR1 is SQVTM and CDR2 ANQGSEA. The CDR3 is 13 amino acids. Complete variable domain (other parts from reference TRBV29-1 and TRBJ1-1): SAVISQKPSRDICQRGTSLTIQCQVDSQVTMMFWYRQQPGQSLTLIATANQGSEATYESGFVIDKFPISRPNLTFSTLTVSNMSPEDSSIYLCSAGGGTDTEAFFGQGTRLTVV.

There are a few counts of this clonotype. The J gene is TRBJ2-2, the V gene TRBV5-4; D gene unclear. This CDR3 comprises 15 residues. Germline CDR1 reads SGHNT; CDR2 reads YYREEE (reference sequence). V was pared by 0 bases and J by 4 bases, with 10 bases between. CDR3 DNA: TGTGCCAGCAGCTTGGGAGGTTCGAGCACCGGGGAGCTGTTTTTT. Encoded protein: CASSLGGSSTGELFF.

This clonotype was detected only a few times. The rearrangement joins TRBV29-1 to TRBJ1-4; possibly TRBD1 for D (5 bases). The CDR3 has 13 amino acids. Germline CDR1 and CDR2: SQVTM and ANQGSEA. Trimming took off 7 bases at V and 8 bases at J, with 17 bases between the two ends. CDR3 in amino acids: CSASGWGDEKLFF. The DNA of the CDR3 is TGCAGCGCCTCAGGTTGGGGGGACGAAAAACTGTTTTTT.

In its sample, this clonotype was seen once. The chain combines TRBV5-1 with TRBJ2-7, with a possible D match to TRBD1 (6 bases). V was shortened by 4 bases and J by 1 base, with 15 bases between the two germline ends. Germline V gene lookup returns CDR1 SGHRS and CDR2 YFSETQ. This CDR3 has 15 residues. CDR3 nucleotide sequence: TGCGCCAGCAGCCTTACAGGGAGACCTTCCTACGAGCAGTACTTC. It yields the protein CASSLTGRPSYEQYF.

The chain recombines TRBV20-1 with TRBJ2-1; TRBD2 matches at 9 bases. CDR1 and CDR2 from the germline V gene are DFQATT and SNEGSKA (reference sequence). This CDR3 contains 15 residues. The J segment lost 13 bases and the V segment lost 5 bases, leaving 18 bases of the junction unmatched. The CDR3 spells CSARLRREGQETQFF. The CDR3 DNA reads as TGCAGTGCTCGTCTACGGCGGGAGGGACAAGAGACCCAGTTCTTC.

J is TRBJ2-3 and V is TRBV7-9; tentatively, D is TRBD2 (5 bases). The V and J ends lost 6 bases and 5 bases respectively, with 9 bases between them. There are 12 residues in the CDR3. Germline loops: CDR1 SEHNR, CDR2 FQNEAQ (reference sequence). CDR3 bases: TGTGCCAGCAGGACTACGGGAGATACGCAGTATTTT. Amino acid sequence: CASRTTGDTQYF.

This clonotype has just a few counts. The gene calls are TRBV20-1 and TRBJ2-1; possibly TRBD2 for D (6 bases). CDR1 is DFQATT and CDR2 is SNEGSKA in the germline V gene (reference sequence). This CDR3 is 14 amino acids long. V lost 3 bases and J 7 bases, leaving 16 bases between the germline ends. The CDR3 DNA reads TGCAGTGCTAGTATGCTAGCGATTGATAATGAGCAGTTCTTC. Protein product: CSASMLAIDNEQFF.

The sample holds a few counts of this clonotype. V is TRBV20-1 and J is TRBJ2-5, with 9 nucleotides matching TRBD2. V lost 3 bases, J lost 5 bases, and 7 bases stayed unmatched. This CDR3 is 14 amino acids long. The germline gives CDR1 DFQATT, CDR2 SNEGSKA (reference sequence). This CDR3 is CSARKLAGLETQYF. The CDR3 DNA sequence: TGCAGTGCTAGGAAACTAGCGGGTCTGGAGACCCAGTACTTC.

In DNA form, the CDR3 reads TGTGCCAGCAGCTTAGATTCCATGGGAGCCTACAATGAGCAGTTCTTC. As protein: CASSLDSMGAYNEQFF. This chain joins TRBV11-3 and TRBJ2-1; D is perhaps TRBD2 (5 bases). CDR1 and CDR2 (germline): SGHNT, YENEEA. With 0 bases removed from V and 2 bases from J, the gap between germline ends came to 11 bases. CDR3 length: 16 residues. Together with reference TRBV11-3 and TRBJ2-1, the CDR3 gives the full variable domain: EAGVVQSPRYKIIEKKQPVAFWCNPISGHNTLYWYLQNLGQGPELLIRYENEEAVDDSQLPKDRFSAERLKGVDSTLKIQPAELGDSAVYLCASSLDSMGAYNEQFFGPGTRLTVL.

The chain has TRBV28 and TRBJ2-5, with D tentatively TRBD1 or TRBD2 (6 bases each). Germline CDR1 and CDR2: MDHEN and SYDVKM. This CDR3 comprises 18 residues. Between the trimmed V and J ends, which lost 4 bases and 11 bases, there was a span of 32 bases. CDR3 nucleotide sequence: TGTGCCAGCAGTTCTGGTGGGGGGCCGAACTTCTCCTACAATGAGCAGTACTTC. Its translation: CASSSGGGPNFSYNEQYF. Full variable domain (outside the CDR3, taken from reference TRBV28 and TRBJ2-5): DVKVTQSSRYLVKRTGEKVFLECVQDMDHENMFWYRQDPGLGLRLIYFSYDVKMKEKGDIPEGYSVSREKKERFSLILESASTNQTSMYLCASSSGGGPNFSYNEQYFGPGTRLLVL.